Listed below are T cell receptor beta chains from one sample, sequenced in a study of monozygotic twins with cystic fibrosis. TCRdb keeps only in-frame clones here, not all; method: immunoSEQ multiplex PCR. The sample holds 30,000 or so clones, more than 90% seen once. Material for sequencing was blood. All receptors derive from a girl aged 2 to 9 with cystic fibrosis. CDR3s leave out the opening cysteine and the closing phenylalanine or tryptophan. Each record gives: CDR3 protein, V gene, D gene, J gene. The D gene is left open where the match is weak.

CDR3: AHSLAWNTEAF
V: TRBV7-9
D: -
J: TRBJ1-1

CDR3: ASSLRPTGFSSYEQY
V: TRBV7-6
D: -
J: TRBJ2-7

CDR3: ASSQQFSTDTQY
V: TRBV4-3
D: -
J: TRBJ2-3

CDR3: ASSAGPTDTQY
V: TRBV7-8
D: -
J: TRBJ2-3

CDR3: ASSLVDSNTEAF
V: TRBV13
D: -
J: TRBJ1-1

CDR3: ASSLENGRASRDNEQF
V: TRBV5-6
D: TRBD2
J: TRBJ2-1

CDR3: ASRSGTGNTGELF
V: TRBV7-7
D: -
J: TRBJ2-2

CDR3: ASSFEQGPYNEQF
V: TRBV5-1
D: -
J: TRBJ2-1

CDR3: ASSGGDTEAF
V: TRBV27
D: -
J: TRBJ1-1

CDR3: ASSNTFNQPQH
V: TRBV27
D: -
J: TRBJ1-5

CDR3: ASSTGGYT
V: TRBV19
D: -
J: TRBJ1-2

CDR3: ASSPSQGLDQPQH
V: TRBV6-1
D: -
J: TRBJ1-5

CDR3: ASSADRDEKLF
V: TRBV2
D: TRBD1
J: TRBJ1-4

CDR3: AWSRNPLPTNEKLF
V: TRBV30
D: -
J: TRBJ1-4

CDR3: AWMADMNTEAF
V: TRBV30
D: -
J: TRBJ1-1

CDR3: PNPDTQETQY
V: TRBV21-1
D: -
J: TRBJ2-5

CDR3: ASTPRGSSTGELF
V: TRBV18
D: -
J: TRBJ2-2

CDR3: ATSRTVSGNSPLH
V: TRBV15
D: -
J: TRBJ1-6

CDR3: ASSPRTGTNEKLF
V: TRBV18
D: TRBD1
J: TRBJ1-4

CDR3: ASSSTGTSYNEQF
V: TRBV11-3
D: -
J: TRBJ2-1

CDR3: ASSKGTGNYGYT
V: TRBV5-6
D: TRBD1
J: TRBJ1-2

CDR3: ASSIRADSNQPQH
V: TRBV19
D: -
J: TRBJ1-5

CDR3: ASSQDHRAEAYEQY
V: TRBV4-3
D: -
J: TRBJ2-7

CDR3: AWSVLAGSYEQY
V: TRBV30
D: TRBD2
J: TRBJ2-7

CDR3: AISETTARGHKTQY
V: TRBV10-3
D: TRBD1
J: TRBJ2-5

CDR3: ASSVGIGNTEAF
V: TRBV9
D: -
J: TRBJ1-1

CDR3: ASSYRDGKSTAPTGEQY
V: TRBV9
D: -
J: TRBJ2-7

CDR3: ASSQYRGTGDTGELF
V: TRBV4-3
D: TRBD1
J: TRBJ2-2